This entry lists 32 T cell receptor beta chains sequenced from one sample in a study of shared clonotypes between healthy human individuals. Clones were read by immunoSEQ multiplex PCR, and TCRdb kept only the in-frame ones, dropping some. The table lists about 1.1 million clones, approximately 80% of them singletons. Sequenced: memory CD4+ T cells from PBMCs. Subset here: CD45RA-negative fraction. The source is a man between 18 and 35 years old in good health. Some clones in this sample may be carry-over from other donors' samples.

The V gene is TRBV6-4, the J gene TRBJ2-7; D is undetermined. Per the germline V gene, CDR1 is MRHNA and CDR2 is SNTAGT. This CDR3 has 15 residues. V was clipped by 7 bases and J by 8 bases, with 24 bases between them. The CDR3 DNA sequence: TGTGCCAGCAAGAGGACGCCCCGACAACCCCGAAAGCAGTACTTC. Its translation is CASKRTPRQPRKQYF.

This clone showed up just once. In nucleotides, the CDR3 is TGTGCCAGCAGCTCCCTAGCTCCCGATACGCAGTATTTT. Its protein is CASSSLAPDTQYF. The chain employs TRBV11-1 and TRBJ2-3; TRBD2 is a possible D gene (5 bases). Per germline, CDR1 SGHAT and CDR2 FQDESV (reference sequence). The CDR3 runs 13 residues. V dropped 4 bases and J dropped 6 bases, with 11 bases sitting between them.

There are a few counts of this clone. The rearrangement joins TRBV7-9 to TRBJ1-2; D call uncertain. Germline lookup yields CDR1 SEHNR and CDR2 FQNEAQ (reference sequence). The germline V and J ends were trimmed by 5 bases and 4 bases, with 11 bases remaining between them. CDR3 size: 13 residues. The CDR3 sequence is CASSTRESYGYTF. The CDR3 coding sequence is TGTGCCAGCAGCACCCGAGAGTCCTATGGCTACACCTTC.

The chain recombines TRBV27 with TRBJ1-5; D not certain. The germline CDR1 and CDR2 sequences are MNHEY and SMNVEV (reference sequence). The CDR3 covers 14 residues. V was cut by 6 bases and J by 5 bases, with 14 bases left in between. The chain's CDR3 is CASSQNPTYQPQHF. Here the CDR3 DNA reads TGTGCCAGCAGCCAAAACCCTACATATCAGCCCCAGCATTTT.

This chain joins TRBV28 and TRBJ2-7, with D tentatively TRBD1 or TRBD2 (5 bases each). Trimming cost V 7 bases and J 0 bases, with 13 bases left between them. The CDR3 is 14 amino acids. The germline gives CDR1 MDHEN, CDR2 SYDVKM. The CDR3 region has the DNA TGTGCCAGCATTCCCTCCGGGGCCTCCTACGAGCAGTACTTC. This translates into CASIPSGASYEQYF.

The DNA for the CDR3 is TGTGCCAGCAGCTTATTAGGGACAGGGGGAGGCTATGGCTACACCTTC. Its translation: CASSLLGTGGGYGYTF. The rearrangement joins TRBV7-2 to TRBJ1-2, with 11 bases lining up with TRBD1. This CDR3 is built from 16 residues. Germline CDR1 is SGHTA and CDR2 is FQGNSA. The J segment lost 4 bases and the V segment lost 2 bases, leaving 6 bases of the junction unmatched.

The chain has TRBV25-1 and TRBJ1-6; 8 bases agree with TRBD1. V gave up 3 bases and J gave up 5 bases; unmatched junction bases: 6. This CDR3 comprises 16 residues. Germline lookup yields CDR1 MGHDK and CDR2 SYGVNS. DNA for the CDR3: TGTGCCAGCAGTGACCCACGGACAGGGCATAATTCACCCCTCCACTTT. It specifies CASSDPRTGHNSPLHF.

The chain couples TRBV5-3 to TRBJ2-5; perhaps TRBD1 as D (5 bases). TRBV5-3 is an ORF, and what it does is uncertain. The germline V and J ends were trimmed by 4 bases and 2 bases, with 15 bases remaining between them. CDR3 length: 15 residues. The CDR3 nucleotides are TGTGCCAGAAGCCACATACAGGCTATACAAGAGACCCAGTACTTC. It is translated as CARSHIQAIQETQYF.

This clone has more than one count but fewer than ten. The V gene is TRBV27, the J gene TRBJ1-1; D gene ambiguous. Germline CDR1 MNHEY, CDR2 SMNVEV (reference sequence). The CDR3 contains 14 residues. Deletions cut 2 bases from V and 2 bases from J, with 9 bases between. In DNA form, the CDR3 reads TGTGCCAGCAGTTTACGGGAAGCTAACACTGAAGCTTTCTTT. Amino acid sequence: CASSLREANTEAFF.

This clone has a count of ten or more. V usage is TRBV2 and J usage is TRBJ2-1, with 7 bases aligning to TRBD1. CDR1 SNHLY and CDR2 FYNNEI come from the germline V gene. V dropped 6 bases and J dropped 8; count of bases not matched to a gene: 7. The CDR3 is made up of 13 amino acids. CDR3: CASSDRVLDEQFF. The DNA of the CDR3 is TGTGCCAGCAGCGACAGGGTTCTCGATGAGCAGTTCTTC.

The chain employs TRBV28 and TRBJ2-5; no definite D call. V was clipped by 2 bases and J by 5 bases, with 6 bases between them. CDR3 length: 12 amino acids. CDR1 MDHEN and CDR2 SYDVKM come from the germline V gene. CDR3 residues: CASSLPSETQYF. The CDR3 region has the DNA TGTGCCAGCAGTTTACCGTCGGAGACCCAGTACTTC.

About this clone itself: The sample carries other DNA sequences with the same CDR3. The CDR3 sequence is CASSRTYNEQFF. The CDR3 DNA follows: TGTGCCAGCAGCCGAACATACAATGAGCAGTTCTTC. The rearrangement joins TRBV5-6 to TRBJ2-1; D uncertain. This CDR3 has 12 amino acids. CDR1 and CDR2 (germline): SGHDT, YYEEEE. With 4 bases removed from V and 4 bases from J, the gap between germline ends came to 6 bases.

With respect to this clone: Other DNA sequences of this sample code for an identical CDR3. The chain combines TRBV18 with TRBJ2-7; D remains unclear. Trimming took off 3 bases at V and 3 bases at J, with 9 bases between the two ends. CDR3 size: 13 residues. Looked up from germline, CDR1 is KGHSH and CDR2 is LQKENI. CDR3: CASSPGLNYEQYF. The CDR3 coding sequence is TGTGCCAGCTCACCGGGTCTTAACTACGAGCAGTACTTC.

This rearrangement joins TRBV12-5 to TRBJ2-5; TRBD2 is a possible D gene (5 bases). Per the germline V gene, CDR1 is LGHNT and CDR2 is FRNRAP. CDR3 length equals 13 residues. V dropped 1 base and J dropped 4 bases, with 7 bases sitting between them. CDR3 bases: TGTGCTAGTGGTTTGGGTGCGGGAGAGACCCAGTACTTC. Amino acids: CASGLGAGETQYF. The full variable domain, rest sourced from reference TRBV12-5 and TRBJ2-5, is DARVTQTPRHKVTEMGQEVTMRCQPILGHNTVFWYRQTMMQGLELLAYFRNRAPLDDSGMPKDRFSAEMPDATLATLKIQPSEPRDSAVYFCASGLGAGETQYFGPGTRLLVL.

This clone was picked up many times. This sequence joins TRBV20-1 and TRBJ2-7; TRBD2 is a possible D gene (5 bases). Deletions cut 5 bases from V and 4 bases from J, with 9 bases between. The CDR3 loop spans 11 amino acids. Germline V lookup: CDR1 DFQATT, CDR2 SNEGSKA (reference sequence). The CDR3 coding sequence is TGCAGTGCTTTCGGGAATTACGAGCAGTACTTC. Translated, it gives CSAFGNYEQYF.

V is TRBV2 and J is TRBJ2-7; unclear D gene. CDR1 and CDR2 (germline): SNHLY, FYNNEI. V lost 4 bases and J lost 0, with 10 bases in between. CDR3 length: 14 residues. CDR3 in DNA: TGTGCCAGCAGTGTCCAGGAGAGCTCCTACGAGCAGTACTTC. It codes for CASSVQESSYEQYF.

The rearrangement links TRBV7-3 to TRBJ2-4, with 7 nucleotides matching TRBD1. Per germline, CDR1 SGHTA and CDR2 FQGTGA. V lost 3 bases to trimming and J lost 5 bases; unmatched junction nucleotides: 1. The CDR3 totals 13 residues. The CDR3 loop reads CASSFDRENIQYF. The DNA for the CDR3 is TGTGCCAGCAGCTTCGACAGGGAAAACATTCAGTACTTC.

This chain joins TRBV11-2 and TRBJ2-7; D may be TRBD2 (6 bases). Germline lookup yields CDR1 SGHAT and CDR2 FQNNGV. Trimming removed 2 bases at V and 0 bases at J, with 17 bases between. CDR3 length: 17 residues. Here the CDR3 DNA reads TGTGCCAGCAGCTTAATCCCTCTGAATAGCGGCTCCTACGAGCAGTACTTC. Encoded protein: CASSLIPLNSGSYEQYF.

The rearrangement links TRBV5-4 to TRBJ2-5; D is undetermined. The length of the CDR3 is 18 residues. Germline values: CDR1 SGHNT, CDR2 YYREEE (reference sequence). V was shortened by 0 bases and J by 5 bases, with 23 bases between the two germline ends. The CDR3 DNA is TGTGCCAGCAGCTTGGCCGGCAAGGGTAGATTCCGTGGGGAGACCCAGTACTTC. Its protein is CASSLAGKGRFRGETQYF.

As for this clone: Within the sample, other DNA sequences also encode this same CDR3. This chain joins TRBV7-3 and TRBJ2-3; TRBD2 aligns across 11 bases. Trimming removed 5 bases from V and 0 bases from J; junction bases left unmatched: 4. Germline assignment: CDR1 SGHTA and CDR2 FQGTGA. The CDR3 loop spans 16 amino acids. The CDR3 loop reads CASSLTSGTSTDTQYF. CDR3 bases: TGTGCCAGCAGCCTGACTAGCGGGACCAGCACAGATACGCAGTATTTT.

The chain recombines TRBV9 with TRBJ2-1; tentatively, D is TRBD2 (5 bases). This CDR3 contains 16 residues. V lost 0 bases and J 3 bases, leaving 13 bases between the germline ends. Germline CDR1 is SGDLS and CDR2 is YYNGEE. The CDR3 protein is CASSVGSGIFYNEQFF. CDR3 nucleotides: TGTGCCAGCAGCGTAGGAAGCGGTATTTTCTACAATGAGCAGTTCTTC.

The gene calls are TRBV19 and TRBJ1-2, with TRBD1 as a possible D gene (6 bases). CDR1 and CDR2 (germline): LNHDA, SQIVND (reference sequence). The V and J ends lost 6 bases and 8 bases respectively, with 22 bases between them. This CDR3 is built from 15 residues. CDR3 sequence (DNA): TGTGCCAGTAGCAACCCTCGTCGGGGGGCGGAGGGCTACACCTTC. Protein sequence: CASSNPRRGAEGYTF.

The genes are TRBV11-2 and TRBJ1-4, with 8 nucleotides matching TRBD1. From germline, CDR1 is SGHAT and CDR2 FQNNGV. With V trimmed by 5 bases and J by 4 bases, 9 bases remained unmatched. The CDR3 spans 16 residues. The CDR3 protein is CASSLGDRPLNEKLFF. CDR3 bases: TGTGCCAGCAGCCTCGGGGACAGGCCCCTTAATGAAAAACTGTTTTTT.

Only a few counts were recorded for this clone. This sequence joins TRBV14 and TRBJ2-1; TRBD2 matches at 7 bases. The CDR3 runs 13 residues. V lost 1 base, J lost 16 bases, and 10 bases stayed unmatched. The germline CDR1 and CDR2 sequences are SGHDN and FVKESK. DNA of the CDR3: TGTGCCAGCAGCCAAGGGTGGGCGGGGGAGTCCTTCTTC. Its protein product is CASSQGWAGESFF.

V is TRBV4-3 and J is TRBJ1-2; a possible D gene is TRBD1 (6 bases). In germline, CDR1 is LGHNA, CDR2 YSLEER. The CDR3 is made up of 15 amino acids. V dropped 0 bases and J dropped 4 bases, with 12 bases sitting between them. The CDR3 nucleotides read TGCGCCAGCAGCCAAGATGGGACAACCACCTATGGCTACACCTTC. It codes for CASSQDGTTTYGYTF.

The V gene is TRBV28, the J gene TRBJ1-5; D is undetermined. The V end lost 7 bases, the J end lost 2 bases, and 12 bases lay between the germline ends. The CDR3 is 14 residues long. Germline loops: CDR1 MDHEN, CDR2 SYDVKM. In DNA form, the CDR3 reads TGTGCCAGCACCTCTCCCAGCGGCAATCAGCCCCAGCATTTT. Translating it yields CASTSPSGNQPQHF.

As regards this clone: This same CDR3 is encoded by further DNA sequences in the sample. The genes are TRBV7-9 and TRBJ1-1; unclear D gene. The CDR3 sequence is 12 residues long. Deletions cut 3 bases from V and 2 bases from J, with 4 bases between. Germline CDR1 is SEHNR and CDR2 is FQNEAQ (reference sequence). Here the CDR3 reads CASSFLNTEAFF. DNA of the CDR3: TGTGCCAGCAGCTTTTTAAACACTGAAGCTTTCTTT.

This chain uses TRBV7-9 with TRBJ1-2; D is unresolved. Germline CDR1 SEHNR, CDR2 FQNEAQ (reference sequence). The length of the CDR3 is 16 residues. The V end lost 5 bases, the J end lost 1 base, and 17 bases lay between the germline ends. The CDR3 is CASSPFGPTFNYGYTF. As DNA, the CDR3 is TGTGCCAGCAGCCCATTTGGACCGACCTTTAACTATGGCTACACCTTC.

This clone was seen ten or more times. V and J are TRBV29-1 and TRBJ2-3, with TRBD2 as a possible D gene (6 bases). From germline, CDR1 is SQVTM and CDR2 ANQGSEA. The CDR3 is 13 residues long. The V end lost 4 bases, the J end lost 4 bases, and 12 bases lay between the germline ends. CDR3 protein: CSVGPAGSDTQYF. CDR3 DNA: TGCAGCGTTGGCCCCGCGGGGTCAGATACGCAGTATTTT.

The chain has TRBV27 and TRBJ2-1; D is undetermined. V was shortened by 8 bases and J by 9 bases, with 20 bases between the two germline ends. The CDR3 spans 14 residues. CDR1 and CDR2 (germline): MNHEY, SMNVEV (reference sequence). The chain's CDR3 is CASALEPGIGEQFF. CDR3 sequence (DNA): TGTGCCAGCGCGCTGGAGCCTGGGATTGGTGAGCAGTTCTTC.

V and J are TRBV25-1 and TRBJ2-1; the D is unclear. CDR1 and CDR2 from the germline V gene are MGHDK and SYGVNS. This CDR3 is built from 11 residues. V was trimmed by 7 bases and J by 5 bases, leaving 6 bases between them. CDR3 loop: CASNRDNEQFF. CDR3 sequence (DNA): TGTGCCAGCAACCGAGACAATGAGCAGTTCTTC.

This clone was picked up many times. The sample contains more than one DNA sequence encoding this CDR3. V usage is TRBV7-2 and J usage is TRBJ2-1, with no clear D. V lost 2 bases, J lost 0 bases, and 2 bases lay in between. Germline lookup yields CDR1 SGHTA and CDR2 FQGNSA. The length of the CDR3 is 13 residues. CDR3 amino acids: CASSLNSYNEQFF. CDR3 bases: TGTGCCAGCAGCTTAAACTCCTACAATGAGCAGTTCTTC. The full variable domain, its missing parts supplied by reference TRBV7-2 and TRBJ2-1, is GAGVSQSPSNKVTEKGKDVELRCDPISGHTALYWYRQSLGQGLEFLIYFQGNSAPDKSGLPSDRFSAERTGGSVSTLTIQRTQQEDSAVYLCASSLNSYNEQFFGPGTRLTVL.